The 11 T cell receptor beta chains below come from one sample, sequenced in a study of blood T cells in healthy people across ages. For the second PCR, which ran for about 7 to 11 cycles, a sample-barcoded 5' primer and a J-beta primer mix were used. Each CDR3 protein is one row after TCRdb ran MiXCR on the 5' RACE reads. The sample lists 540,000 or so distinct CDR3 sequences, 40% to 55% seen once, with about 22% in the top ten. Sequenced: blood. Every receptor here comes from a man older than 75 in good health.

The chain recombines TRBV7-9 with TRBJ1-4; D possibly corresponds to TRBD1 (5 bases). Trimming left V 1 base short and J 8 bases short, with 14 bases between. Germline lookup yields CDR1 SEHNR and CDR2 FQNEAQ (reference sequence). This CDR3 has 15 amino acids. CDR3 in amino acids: CASSLGGAAGEKLFF. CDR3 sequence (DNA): TGTGCCAGCAGCTTAGGCGGGGCCGCCGGGGAAAAACTGTTTTTT.

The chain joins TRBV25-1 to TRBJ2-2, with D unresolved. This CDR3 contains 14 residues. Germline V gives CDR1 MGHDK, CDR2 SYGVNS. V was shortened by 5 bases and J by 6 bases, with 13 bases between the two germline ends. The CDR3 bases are TGTGCCAGCAGTTGGACGGGCGTACCCGGGGAGCTGTTTTTT. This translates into CASSWTGVPGELFF.

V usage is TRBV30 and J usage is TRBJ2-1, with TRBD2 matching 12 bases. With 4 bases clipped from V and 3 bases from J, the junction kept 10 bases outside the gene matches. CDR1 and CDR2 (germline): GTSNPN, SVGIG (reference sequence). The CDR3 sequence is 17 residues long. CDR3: CAWKGLAGGPYYNEQFF. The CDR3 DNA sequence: TGTGCCTGGAAGGGGCTAGCGGGAGGGCCGTACTACAATGAGCAGTTCTTC.

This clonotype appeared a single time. The CDR3 loop is CASSAGGSGELFF. The CDR3 nucleotides read TGTGCCAGCAGCGCCGGGGGGTCCGGGGAGCTGTTTTTT. The chain uses TRBV11-2 and TRBJ2-2, with 7 bases aligning to TRBD2. The CDR3 is 13 amino acids. CDR1 and CDR2 from the germline V gene are SGHAT and FQNNGV. The V segment lost 5 bases and the J segment 6 bases; nucleotides outside the gene matches: 3. Using reference TRBV11-2 and TRBJ2-2 for the parts outside the CDR3, the full variable domain is EAGVAQSPRYKIIEKRQSVAFWCNPISGHATLYWYQQILGQGPKLLIQFQNNGVVDDSQLPKDRFSAERLKGVDSTLKIQPAKLEDSAVYLCASSAGGSGELFFGEGSRLTVL.

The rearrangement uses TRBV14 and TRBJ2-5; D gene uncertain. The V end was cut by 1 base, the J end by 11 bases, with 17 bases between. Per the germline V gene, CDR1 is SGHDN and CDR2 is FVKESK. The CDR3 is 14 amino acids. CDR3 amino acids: CASSQVFGSPRQYF. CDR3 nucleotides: TGTGCCAGCAGCCAAGTTTTTGGCAGCCCTCGGCAGTACTTC.

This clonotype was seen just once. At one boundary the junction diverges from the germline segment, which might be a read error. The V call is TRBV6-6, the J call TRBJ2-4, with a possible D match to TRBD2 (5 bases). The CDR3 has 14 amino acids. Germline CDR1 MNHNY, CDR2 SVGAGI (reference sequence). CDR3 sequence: CASSSLLAPWEQYF. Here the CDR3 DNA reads TGTGCCAGTAGTTCCCTACTTGCCCCGTGGGAGCAGTACTTC.

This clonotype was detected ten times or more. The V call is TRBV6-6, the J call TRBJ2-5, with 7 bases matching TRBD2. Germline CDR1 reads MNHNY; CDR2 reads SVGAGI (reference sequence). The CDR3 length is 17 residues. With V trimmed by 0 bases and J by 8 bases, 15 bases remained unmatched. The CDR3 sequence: CASSYSVSGVPGGTQYF. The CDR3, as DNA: TGTGCCAGCAGTTACTCGGTCAGCGGGGTACCGGGCGGAACCCAGTACTTC.

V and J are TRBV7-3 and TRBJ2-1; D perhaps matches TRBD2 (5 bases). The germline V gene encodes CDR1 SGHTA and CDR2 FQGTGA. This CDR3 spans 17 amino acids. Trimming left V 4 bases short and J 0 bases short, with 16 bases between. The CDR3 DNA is TGTGCCAGCAGCTGGGCTAGCCCCCGAAGCTCCTACAATGAGCAGTTCTTC. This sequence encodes CASSWASPRSSYNEQFF.

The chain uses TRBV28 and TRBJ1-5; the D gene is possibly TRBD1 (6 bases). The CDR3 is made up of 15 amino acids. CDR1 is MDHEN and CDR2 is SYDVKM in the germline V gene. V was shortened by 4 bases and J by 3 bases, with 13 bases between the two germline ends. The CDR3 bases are TGTGCCAGCAGTTCTCCAGGGGTTCCCAATCAGCCCCAGCATTTT. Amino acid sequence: CASSSPGVPNQPQHF.

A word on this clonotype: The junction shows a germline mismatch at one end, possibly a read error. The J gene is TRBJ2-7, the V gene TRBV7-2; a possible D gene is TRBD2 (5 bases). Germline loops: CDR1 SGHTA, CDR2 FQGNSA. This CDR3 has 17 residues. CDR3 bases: TGTGCCAGCAGCCCAGGCCGCGAAGCGGCCAGCTCCCACGAGCAGTACTTC. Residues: CASSPGREAASSHEQYF.

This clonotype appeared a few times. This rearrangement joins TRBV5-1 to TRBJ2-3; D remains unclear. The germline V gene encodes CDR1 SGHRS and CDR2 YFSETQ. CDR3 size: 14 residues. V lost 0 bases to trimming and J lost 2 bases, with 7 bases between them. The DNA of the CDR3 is TGCGCCAGCAGCTTGGCCGAAGACACAGATACGCAGTATTTT. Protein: CASSLAEDTDTQYF. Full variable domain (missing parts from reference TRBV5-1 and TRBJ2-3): KAGVTQTPRYLIKTRGQQVTLSCSPISGHRSVSWYQQTPGQGLQFLFEYFSETQRNKGNFPGRFSGRQFSNSRSEMNVSTLELGDSALYLCASSLAEDTDTQYFGPGTRLTVL.